These 21 T cell receptor beta chains share one sample of origin, sequenced in a study of identical twins. TCRdb re-called the 5' RACE reads through MiXCR, storing one row per CDR3 protein. Here the sample spans around 510,000 distinct CDR3 sequences, 13% to 15% being singletons. The data also belong to a second study, concerning yellow fever vaccine responses in identical twins.

Specimen: CD4+ T cells sorted from blood. The receptors shown here come from a woman under 30 in good health.

A few counts support this clonotype. This rearrangement joins TRBV2 to TRBJ2-7; D possibly uses TRBD1 or TRBD2 (5 bases each). V was clipped by 8 bases and J by 6 bases, with 20 bases between them. Germline V gives CDR1 SNHLY, CDR2 FYNNEI. The CDR3 contains 14 residues. The CDR3 loop reads CASPLGTDLGEQYF. DNA of the CDR3: TGTGCCAGCCCGCTCGGGACCGACCTCGGCGAGCAGTACTTC.

This clonotype was observed a few times. V and J are TRBV9 and TRBJ2-6; either TRBD1 or TRBD2 may fit D (5 bases each). The length of the CDR3 is 19 residues. Between the trimmed V and J ends, which lost 4 bases and 0 bases, there was a span of 20 bases. The V gene's germline CDR1 is SGDLS and CDR2 YYNGEE. The CDR3 sequence is CASSTYHGTALSGANVLTF. The CDR3, as DNA: TGTGCCAGCAGCACATACCACGGGACGGCACTCTCTGGGGCCAACGTCCTGACTTTC.

The CDR3 sequence: CSAPGTSANIQYF. The CDR3 nucleotides read TGCAGTGCTCCGGGGACTAGCGCGAACATTCAGTACTTC. This chain links TRBV20-1 with TRBJ2-4; 10 nucleotides align to TRBD2. J gave up 7 bases and V 5 bases, and 5 bases lay outside the gene matches. The CDR3 is made up of 13 amino acids. Germline V CDR1 and CDR2: DFQATT, SNEGSKA (reference sequence).

At least ten counts were recorded for this clonotype. The chain joins TRBV24-1 to TRBJ2-7, with D possibly matching TRBD1 (7 bases). Germline-derived CDR1 and CDR2 are KGHDR and SFDVKD. The CDR3 length is 14 residues. Trimming shortened V by 2 bases and J by 2 bases, and 9 bases separated the two germline ends. The CDR3 sequence: CATSDSGGTYEQYF. The DNA for the CDR3 is TGTGCCACCAGTGATTCAGGGGGGACCTACGAGCAGTACTTC.

This clonotype was recorded at least ten times. The V and J genes are TRBV3-1 and TRBJ2-3; 10 bases align to TRBD1. The germline gives CDR1 LGHDT, CDR2 YNNKEL (reference sequence). Trimming removed 6 bases from V and 2 bases from J; junction bases left unmatched: 5. The CDR3 has 15 amino acids. CDR3 sequence (DNA): TGTGCCAGCAGTCTAGGGACAGGGGTCACAGATACGCAGTATTTT. Translating gives CASSLGTGVTDTQYF.

Remarks on this clonotype: With a much larger clone just one base away, this may be a read error. This chain joins TRBV20-1 and TRBJ2-3, with 9 nucleotides matching TRBD1. The CDR3 length is 16 residues. Germline V gene data show CDR1 as DFQATT and CDR2 as SNEGSKA (reference sequence). The CDR3 loop reads CCARDWDRVSTDTQYF. CDR3 nucleotides: TGCTGTGCTAGAGATTGGGACAGGGTGAGCACAGATACGCAGTATTTT.

A few counts support this clonotype. V is TRBV28 and J is TRBJ1-5; D is possibly TRBD1 (5 bases). From germline, CDR1 is MDHEN and CDR2 SYDVKM. CDR3 length equals 12 residues. The V gene lost 5 bases and the J gene lost 12 bases, with 14 bases spanning the gap. CDR3: CASSDNAGGQHF. CDR3 sequence (DNA): TGTGCCAGCAGTGATAACGCCGGGGGCCAGCATTTT.

This clonotype came up many times. The chain joins TRBV4-3 to TRBJ2-7; TRBD1 matches at 8 bases. The CDR3 runs 15 residues. Losses at the gene ends were 4 bases for V and 6 bases for J; bases not matched to a gene: 11. Germline V CDR1 and CDR2: LGHNA, YSLEER. CDR3 region: CASSRGGTGIFEQYF. The CDR3 bases are TGCGCCAGCAGCCGCGGTGGGACAGGAATATTCGAGCAGTACTTC.

The chain joins TRBV20-1 to TRBJ2-7; 10 bases are a match to TRBD2. CDR1 DFQATT and CDR2 SNEGSKA come from the germline V gene (reference sequence). The CDR3 extends over 14 amino acids. With V trimmed by 2 bases and J by 3 bases, 4 bases remained unmatched. The CDR3 sequence: CSARFPSGSYEQYF. CDR3 DNA sequence: TGCAGTGCTAGATTTCCTAGCGGGAGCTACGAGCAGTACTTC.

CDR3: CSARVGGRSVNTGELFF. The CDR3 nucleotides are TGCAGTGCTAGAGTGGGAGGGCGATCCGTAAACACCGGGGAGCTGTTTTTT. The genes are TRBV20-1 and TRBJ2-2; 7 bases agree with TRBD2. The germline CDR1 and CDR2 sequences are DFQATT and SNEGSKA (reference sequence). V was clipped by 1 base and J by 2 bases; unmatched bases: 10. This CDR3 has 17 residues.

This clonotype occurred many times. CDR3 residues: CASSLYGGTYGYTF. Written as DNA, the CDR3 is TGTGCCAGCAGCTTATACGGGGGCACGTATGGCTACACCTTC. This sequence joins TRBV11-2 and TRBJ1-2, with D tentatively TRBD1 (6 bases). Trimming left V 2 bases short and J 5 bases short, with 12 bases between. Germline loops: CDR1 SGHAT, CDR2 FQNNGV. The CDR3 totals 14 residues.

This clonotype was detected a few times. The V gene is TRBV6-2 or TRBV6-3, the J gene TRBJ2-1, with 11 bases that match TRBD1. Per germline, CDR1 MNHEY and CDR2 SVGEGT. The CDR3 totals 15 residues. Trimming at V came to 7 bases and at J to 6 bases, leaving 8 bases not matched to a gene. The CDR3 region is CASMVGTGGVNEQFF. As DNA, the CDR3 is TGTGCCAGCATGGTCGGGACAGGGGGGGTCAATGAGCAGTTCTTC.

The chain joins TRBV21-1 to TRBJ2-1; the DNA was not compared with TRBD2, the D call given in the table. TRBV21-1 is assigned pseudogene status. The CDR3 contains 20 residues. The CDR3 is CASSKDTADSQKSYDNEQFF. CDR3 in DNA: TGTGCCAGCAGCAAAGATACAGCCGACTCCCAAAAGTCATACGACAATGAGCAGTTCTTC.

This clonotype was seen a handful of times. V is TRBV12-3 or TRBV12-4 and J is TRBJ1-5; D perhaps matches TRBD1 (5 bases). This CDR3 region has 15 residues. Trimming removed 6 bases at V and 9 bases at J, with 21 bases between. The CDR3 DNA reads TGTGCCAGCAGGGTGGGACGCGCCGTGACCGGGCCCCAGCATTTT. As protein: CASRVGRAVTGPQHF.

This clonotype was recorded many times. The chain has TRBV12-3 or TRBV12-4 and TRBJ2-3; 8 bases map to TRBD2. With V trimmed by 4 bases and J by 3 bases, 9 bases remained unmatched. This CDR3 is 16 amino acids long. CDR3 region: CASSSNLAGGTDTQYF. The CDR3 DNA follows: TGTGCCAGCAGTTCAAATCTAGCGGGTGGGACAGATACGCAGTATTTT.

The J gene is TRBJ2-3, the V gene TRBV30; no clear D. CDR3 length: 14 amino acids. V shed 2 bases and J shed 5 bases, with 14 bases lying between them. CDR1 and CDR2 from the germline V gene are GTSNPN and SVGIG (reference sequence). The CDR3 is CAWSFGIHGDTQYF. Here the CDR3 DNA reads TGTGCCTGGAGTTTCGGTATACACGGAGATACGCAGTATTTT.

This chain joins TRBV12-3 or TRBV12-4 and TRBJ2-7; 7 positions match TRBD1. The CDR3 loop spans 14 amino acids. V lost 6 bases, J lost 4 bases, and 9 bases stayed unmatched. The CDR3 loop reads CASRKTGLLYEQYF. As DNA, the CDR3 is TGTGCCAGCAGGAAGACAGGGCTTCTGTACGAGCAGTACTTC.

This clonotype was detected a few times. This chain joins TRBV29-1 and TRBJ1-1, with a tentative D call TRBD1 (5 bases). V lost 4 bases to trimming and J lost 2 bases, with 11 bases between them. Germline V CDR1 and CDR2: SQVTM, ANQGSEA. CDR3 length: 13 residues. The DNA for the CDR3 is TGCAGCGTTGGCCTGGGACGCAACACTGAAGCTTTCTTT. Translated, it gives CSVGLGRNTEAFF.

This clonotype appeared a few times. CDR3 loop: CATSGLGANVLTF. The CDR3 bases are TGTGCCACCAGTGGCCTAGGGGCCAACGTCCTGACTTTC. The V and J genes are TRBV24-1 and TRBJ2-6; no definite D call. Between the trimmed V and J ends, which lost 5 bases and 4 bases, there was a span of 5 bases. The germline CDR1 and CDR2 sequences are KGHDR and SFDVKD. CDR3 size: 13 residues.

This chain connects TRBV2 to TRBJ1-2; 8 bases fit TRBD1. J was trimmed by 8 bases and V by 5 bases; bases with no gene match: 7. The V gene's germline CDR1 is SNHLY and CDR2 FYNNEI. This CDR3 spans 13 amino acids. DNA of the CDR3: TGTGCCAGCAGTCCCGACAGGGGTGACGGCTACACCTTC. As protein: CASSPDRGDGYTF.

This clonotype has ten or more counts. CDR3 in DNA: TGTGCCAGCAGCACTAGACAGGGGGCAGGGCAGTACTTC. Translation: CASSTRQGAGQYF. The rearrangement links TRBV7-8 to TRBJ2-7, with 10 bases identical to TRBD1. The germline CDR1 and CDR2 sequences are SGHVS and FQNEAQ. The CDR3 contains 13 residues. The ends lost 5 bases at V and 9 bases at J; junction bases unmatched: 7.